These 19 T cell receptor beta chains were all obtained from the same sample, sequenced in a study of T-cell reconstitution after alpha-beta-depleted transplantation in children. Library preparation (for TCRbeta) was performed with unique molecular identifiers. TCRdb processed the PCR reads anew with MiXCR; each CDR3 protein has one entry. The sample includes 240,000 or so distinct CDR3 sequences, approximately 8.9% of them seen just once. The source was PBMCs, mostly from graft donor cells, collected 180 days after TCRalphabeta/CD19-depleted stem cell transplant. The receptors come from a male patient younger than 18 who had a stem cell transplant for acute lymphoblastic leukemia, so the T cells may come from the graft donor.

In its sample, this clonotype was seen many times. Written as DNA, the CDR3 is TGTGCCAGCAGCCCCCAAGGGAGCTCCTACAATGAGCAGTTCTTC. Translating it yields CASSPQGSSYNEQFF. The chain combines TRBV5-4 with TRBJ2-1; a possible D gene is TRBD2 (5 bases). With 4 bases removed from V and 0 bases from J, the gap between germline ends came to 11 bases. CDR3 length: 15 residues. Germline CDR1 and CDR2: SGHNT and YYREEE (reference sequence).

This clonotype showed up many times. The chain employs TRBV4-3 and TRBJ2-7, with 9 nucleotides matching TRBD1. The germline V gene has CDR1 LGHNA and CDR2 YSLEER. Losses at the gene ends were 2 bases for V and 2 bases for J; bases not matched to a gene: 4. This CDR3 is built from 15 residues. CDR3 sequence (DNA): TGCGCCAGCAGCCAACACAGGGGGCCCCCCTACGAGCAGTACTTC. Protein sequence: CASSQHRGPPYEQYF.

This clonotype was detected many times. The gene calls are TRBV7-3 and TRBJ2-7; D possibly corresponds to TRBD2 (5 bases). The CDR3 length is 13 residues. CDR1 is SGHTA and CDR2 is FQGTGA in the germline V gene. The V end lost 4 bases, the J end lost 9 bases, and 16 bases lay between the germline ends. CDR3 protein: CASSSGLASVQYF. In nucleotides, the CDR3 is TGTGCCAGCAGCTCCGGACTCGCTAGTGTGCAGTACTTC.

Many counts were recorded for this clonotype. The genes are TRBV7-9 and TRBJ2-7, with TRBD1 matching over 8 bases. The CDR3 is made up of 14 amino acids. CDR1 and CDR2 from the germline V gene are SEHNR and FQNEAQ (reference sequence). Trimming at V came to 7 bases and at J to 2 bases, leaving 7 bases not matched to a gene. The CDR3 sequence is CASNGGTGAYEQYF. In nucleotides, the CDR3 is TGTGCCAGCAATGGAGGGACAGGCGCCTACGAGCAGTACTTC.

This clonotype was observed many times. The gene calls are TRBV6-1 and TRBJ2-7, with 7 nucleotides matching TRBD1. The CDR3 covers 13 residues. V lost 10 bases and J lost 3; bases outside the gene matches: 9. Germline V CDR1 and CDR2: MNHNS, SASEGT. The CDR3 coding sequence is TGTGCCACCGCACGGGACAGCTACTACGAGCAGTACTTC. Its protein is CATARDSYYEQYF.

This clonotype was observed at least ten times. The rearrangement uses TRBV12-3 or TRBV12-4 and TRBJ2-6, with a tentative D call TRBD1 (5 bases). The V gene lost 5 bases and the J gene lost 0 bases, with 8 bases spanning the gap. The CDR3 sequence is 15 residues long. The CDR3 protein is CASSLGVSGANVLTF. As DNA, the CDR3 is TGTGCCAGCAGTCTAGGGGTCTCTGGGGCCAACGTCCTGACTTTC.

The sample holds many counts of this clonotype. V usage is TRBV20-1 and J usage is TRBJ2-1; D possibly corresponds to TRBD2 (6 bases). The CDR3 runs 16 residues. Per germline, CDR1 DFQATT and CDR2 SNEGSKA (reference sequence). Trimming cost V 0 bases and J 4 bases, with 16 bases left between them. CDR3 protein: CSARDPRLARYNEQFF. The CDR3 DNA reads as TGCAGTGCTAGAGATCCAAGGCTAGCGAGGTACAATGAGCAGTTCTTC.

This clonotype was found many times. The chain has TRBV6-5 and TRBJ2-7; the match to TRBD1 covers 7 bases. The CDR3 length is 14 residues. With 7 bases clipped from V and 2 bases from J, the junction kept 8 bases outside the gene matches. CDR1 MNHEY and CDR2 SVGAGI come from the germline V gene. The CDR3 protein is CASKKKGAAYEQYF. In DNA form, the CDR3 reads TGTGCCAGCAAGAAGAAGGGGGCGGCCTACGAGCAGTACTTC.

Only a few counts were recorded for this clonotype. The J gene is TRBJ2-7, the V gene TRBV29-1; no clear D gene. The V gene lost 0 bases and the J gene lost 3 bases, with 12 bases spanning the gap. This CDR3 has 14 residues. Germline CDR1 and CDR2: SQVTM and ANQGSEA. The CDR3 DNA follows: TGCAGCGTTGAAGATCGGTCTCTCGGCTACGAGCAGTACTTC. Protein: CSVEDRSLGYEQYF.

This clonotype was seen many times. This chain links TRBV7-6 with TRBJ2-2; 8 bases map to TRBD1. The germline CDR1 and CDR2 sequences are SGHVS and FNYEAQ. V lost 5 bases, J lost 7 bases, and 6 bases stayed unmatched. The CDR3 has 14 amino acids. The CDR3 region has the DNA TGTGCCAGCAGCCCCAGGGGGCTTAACGGGGAGCTGTTTTTT. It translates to CASSPRGLNGELFF. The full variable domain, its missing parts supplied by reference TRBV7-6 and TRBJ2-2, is GAGVSQSPRYKVTKRGQDVALRCDPISGHVSLYWYRQALGQGPEFLTYFNYEAQQDKSGLPNDRFSAERPEGSISTLTIQRTEQRDSAMYRCASSPRGLNGELFFGEGSRLTVL.

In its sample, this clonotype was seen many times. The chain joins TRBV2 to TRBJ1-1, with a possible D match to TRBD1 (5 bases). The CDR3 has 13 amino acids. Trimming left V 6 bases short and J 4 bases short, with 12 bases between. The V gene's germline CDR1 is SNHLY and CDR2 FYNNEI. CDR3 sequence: CASRVRGVTEAFF. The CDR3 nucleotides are TGTGCCAGCAGGGTTCGGGGGGTCACTGAAGCTTTCTTT.

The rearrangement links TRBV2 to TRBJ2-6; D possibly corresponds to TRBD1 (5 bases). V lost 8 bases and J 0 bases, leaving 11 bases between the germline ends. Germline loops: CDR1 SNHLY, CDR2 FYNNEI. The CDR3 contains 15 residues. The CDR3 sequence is CASRRTLSGANVLTF. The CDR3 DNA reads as TGTGCCAGCCGCCGGACACTCTCTGGGGCCAACGTCCTGACTTTC.

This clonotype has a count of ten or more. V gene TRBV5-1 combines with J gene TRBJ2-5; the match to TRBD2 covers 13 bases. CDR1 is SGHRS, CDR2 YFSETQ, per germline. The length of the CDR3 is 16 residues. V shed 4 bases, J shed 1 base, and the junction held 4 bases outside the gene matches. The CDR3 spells CASSLGLAGFQETQYF. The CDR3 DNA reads TGCGCCAGCAGCCTGGGACTAGCGGGATTCCAAGAGACCCAGTACTTC.

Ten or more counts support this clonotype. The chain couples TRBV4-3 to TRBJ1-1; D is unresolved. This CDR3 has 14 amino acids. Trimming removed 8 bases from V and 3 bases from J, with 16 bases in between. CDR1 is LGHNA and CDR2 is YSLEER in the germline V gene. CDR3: CASGFRARDTEAFF. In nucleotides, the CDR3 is TGCGCCAGCGGTTTTAGGGCGAGGGACACTGAAGCTTTCTTT.

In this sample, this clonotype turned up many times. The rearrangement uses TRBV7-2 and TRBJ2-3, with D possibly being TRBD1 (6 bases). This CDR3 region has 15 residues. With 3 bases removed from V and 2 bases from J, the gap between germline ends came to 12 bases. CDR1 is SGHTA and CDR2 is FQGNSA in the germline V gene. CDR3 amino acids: CASSFDRSTTDTQYF. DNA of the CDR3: TGTGCCAGCAGCTTCGACAGGTCCACCACAGATACGCAGTATTTT.

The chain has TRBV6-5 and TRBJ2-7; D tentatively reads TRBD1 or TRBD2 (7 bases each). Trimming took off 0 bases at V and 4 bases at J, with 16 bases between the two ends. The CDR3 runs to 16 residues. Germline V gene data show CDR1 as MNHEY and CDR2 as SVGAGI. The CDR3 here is CASSYSRQGGSYEQYF. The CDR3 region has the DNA TGTGCCAGCAGTTACTCCCGACAGGGAGGGTCATACGAGCAGTACTTC.

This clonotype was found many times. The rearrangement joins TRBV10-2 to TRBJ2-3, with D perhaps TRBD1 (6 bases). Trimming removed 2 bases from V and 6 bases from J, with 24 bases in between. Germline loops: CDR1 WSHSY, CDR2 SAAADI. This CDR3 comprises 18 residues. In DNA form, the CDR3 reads TGCGCCAGCAGTGAGCCCTGGAGGACAGCTCCAATACGGGATACGCAGTATTTT. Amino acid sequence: CASSEPWRTAPIRDTQYF.

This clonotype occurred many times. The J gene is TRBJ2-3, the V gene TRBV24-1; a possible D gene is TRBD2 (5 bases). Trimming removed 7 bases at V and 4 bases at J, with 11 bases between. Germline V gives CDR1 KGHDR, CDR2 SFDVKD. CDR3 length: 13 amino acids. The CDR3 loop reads CATRAGPADTQYF. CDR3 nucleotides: TGTGCCACCAGGGCGGGTCCCGCAGATACGCAGTATTTT.

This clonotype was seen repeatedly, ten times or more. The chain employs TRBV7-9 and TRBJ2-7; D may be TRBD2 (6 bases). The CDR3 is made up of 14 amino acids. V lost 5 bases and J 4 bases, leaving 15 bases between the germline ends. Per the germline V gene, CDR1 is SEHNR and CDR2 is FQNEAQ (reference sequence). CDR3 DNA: TGTGCCAGCAGCCTCGGGGAGGCAACGTACGAGCAGTACTTC. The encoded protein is CASSLGEATYEQYF. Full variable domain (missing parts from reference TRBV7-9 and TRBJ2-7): DTGVSQNPRHKITKRGQNVTFRCDPISEHNRLYWYRQTLGQGPEFLTYFQNEAQLEKSRLLSDRFSAERPKGSFSTLEIQRTEQGDSAMYLCASSLGEATYEQYFGPGTRLTVT.